Following are 10 T cell receptor beta chains from one sample sequenced in a study of graft-versus-host responses after intestinal transplantation. TCRdb keeps only in-frame clones here, not all; method: immunoSEQ multiplex PCR. The table shows 77,000 or so clones, with about 92% occurring only once. The sample here was PBMCs, taken 98 days after intestinal transplantation. The receptors originated from a human patient who received an intestinal transplant, so some T cells may come from the graft donor.

This clone was picked up one time. CDR3 residues: CAWSHGGDNEQFF. CDR3 nucleotide sequence: TGTGCCTGGAGTCACGGGGGGGACAATGAGCAGTTCTTC. The chain is built from TRBV30 and TRBJ2-1, with 8 bases matching TRBD2. CDR1 and CDR2 from the germline V gene are GTSNPN and SVGIG (reference sequence). This CDR3 is 13 amino acids long. J was trimmed by 5 bases and V by 2 bases; bases with no gene match: 2.

The chain recombines TRBV20-1 with TRBJ1-2; D not certain. The germline CDR1 and CDR2 sequences are DFQATT and SNEGSKA (reference sequence). Trimming took 4 bases from V and 6 from J, leaving 9 bases between them. This CDR3 is built from 11 residues. The CDR3 DNA follows: TGCAGTGCTACCGGGAACCATGGCTACACCTTC. This gives the protein CSATGNHGYTF.

The chain employs TRBV27 and TRBJ2-1; 7 positions agree with TRBD2. V was pared by 3 bases and J by 0 bases, with 2 bases of the junction left unmatched. CDR1 and CDR2 (germline): MNHEY, SMNVEV (reference sequence). The CDR3 is made up of 15 amino acids. Here the CDR3 reads CASSLWEGSYNEQFF. The CDR3 coding sequence is TGTGCCAGCAGTTTGTGGGAGGGCTCCTACAATGAGCAGTTCTTC.

The rearrangement links TRBV9 to TRBJ2-7, with a tentative D call TRBD1 (6 bases). V was clipped by 3 bases and J by 3 bases, with 22 bases between them. Germline assignment: CDR1 SGDLS and CDR2 YYNGEE. The CDR3 loop spans 17 amino acids. The CDR3 DNA reads as TGTGCCAGCAGCGCGGGGTTTGGGACACCAAAGTTCTACGAGCAGTACTTC. This gives the protein CASSAGFGTPKFYEQYF.

The V call is TRBV10-2, the J call TRBJ2-7; D is unclear. The CDR3 is made up of 14 amino acids. Germline V gene lookup returns CDR1 WSHSY and CDR2 SAAADI. V was pared by 3 bases and J by 4 bases, with 13 bases between. For the CDR3, the DNA is TGCGCCAGCAGTGAAGTGTGGGGTAGTTACGAGCAGTACTTC. Translated, it gives CASSEVWGSYEQYF.

CDR3 in amino acids: CASTEQGPYNEQFF. The CDR3 DNA sequence: TGTGCCAGCACCGAACAGGGCCCCTACAATGAGCAGTTCTTC. The chain combines TRBV6-6 with TRBJ2-1; TRBD1 is a possible D gene (6 bases). Trimming pared 7 bases from V and 2 bases from J, leaving 12 bases between. The germline gives CDR1 MNHNY, CDR2 SVGAGI (reference sequence). The CDR3 sequence is 14 residues long.

This clone was picked up one time. This chain connects TRBV28 to TRBJ1-4, with D tentatively TRBD1 (5 bases). The CDR3 length is 14 residues. Germline V gene data show CDR1 as MDHEN and CDR2 as SYDVKM. V was clipped by 6 bases and J by 8 bases, with 16 bases between them. CDR3: CASRTQGGEEKLFF. CDR3 nucleotide sequence: TGTGCCAGCAGGACTCAGGGAGGAGAAGAAAAACTGTTTTTT.

The chain combines TRBV28 with TRBJ2-5, with 8 bases matching TRBD2. V dropped 5 bases and J dropped 7; count of bases not matched to a gene: 9. The CDR3 has 14 amino acids. The germline CDR1 and CDR2 sequences are MDHEN and SYDVKM. CDR3 region: CASSPGLGLGTQYF. The CDR3 DNA sequence: TGTGCCAGCAGTCCGGGACTAGGCCTGGGGACCCAGTACTTC.

The chain combines TRBV6-5 with TRBJ2-7; D may be TRBD2 (5 bases). The germline gives CDR1 MNHEY, CDR2 SVGAGI. Trimming cost V 5 bases and J 4 bases, with 9 bases left between them. CDR3 length equals 12 residues. The DNA for the CDR3 is TGTGCCAGCAGTGACCGGGGATACGAGCAGTACTTC. Residues: CASSDRGYEQYF.

This chain connects TRBV6-5 to TRBJ2-7; no reliable D call. With 4 bases removed from V and 0 bases from J, the gap between germline ends came to 7 bases. The CDR3 sequence is 13 residues long. Looked up from germline, CDR1 is MNHEY and CDR2 is SVGAGI. The CDR3 DNA sequence: TGTGCCAGCAGTTTCACGGCCTCCTACGAGCAGTACTTC. It specifies CASSFTASYEQYF.